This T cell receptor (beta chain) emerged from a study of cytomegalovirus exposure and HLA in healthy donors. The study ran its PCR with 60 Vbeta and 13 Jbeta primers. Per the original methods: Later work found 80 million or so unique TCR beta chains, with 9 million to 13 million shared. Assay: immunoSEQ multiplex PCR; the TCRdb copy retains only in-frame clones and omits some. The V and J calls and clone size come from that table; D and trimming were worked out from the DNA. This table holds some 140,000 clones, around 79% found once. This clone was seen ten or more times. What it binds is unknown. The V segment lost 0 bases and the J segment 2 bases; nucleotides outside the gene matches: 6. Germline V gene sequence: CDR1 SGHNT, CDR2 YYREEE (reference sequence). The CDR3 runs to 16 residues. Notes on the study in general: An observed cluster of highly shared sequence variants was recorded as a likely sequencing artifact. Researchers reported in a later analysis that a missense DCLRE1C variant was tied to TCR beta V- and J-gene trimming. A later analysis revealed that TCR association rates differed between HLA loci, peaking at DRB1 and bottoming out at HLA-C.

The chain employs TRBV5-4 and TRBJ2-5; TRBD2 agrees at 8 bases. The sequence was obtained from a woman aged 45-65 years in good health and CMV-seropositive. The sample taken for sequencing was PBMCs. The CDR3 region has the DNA TGTGCCAGCAGCTTGGGTGGTAGCGGGGCTCAAGAGACCCAGTACTTC. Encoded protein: CASSLGGSGAQETQYF.